One and the same sample provided the 28 T cell receptor beta chains below, sequenced in a study of neurological immune-mediated disorders. TCRdb re-analysed the 5' RACE reads in MiXCR, keeping a single row per CDR3 protein. Of some 65,000 distinct CDR3 sequences listed, over 4% were seen once; the top ten hold about 2.6%. The sample comprised PBMCs. The origin of the receptors is a man aged 45-65 years with multiple sclerosis.

This clonotype was observed a few times. This sequence joins TRBV10-3 and TRBJ1-2; D is ambiguous. From germline, CDR1 is ENHRY and CDR2 SYGVKD. The CDR3 contains 15 residues. V lost 0 bases to trimming and J lost 8 bases, with 16 bases between them. The CDR3 bases are TGTGCCATCAGTGAGTCAAGTAAGGGAGGCGGAGGCTACACCTTC. Amino acid sequence: CAISESSKGGGGYTF.

This clonotype was seen many times. The chain recombines TRBV6-5 with TRBJ2-1; 9 bases align to TRBD2. V gave up 6 bases and J gave up 4 bases; unmatched junction bases: 7. Germline V lookup: CDR1 MNHEY, CDR2 SVGAGI. This CDR3 contains 15 residues. The DNA of the CDR3 is TGTGCCAGCAGCACAGCGGGGGGCAGATACAATGAGCAGTTCTTC. Translated: CASSTAGGRYNEQFF.

The rearrangement joins TRBV5-1 to TRBJ1-2; 7 nucleotides line up with TRBD1. With 4 bases clipped from V and 1 base from J, the junction kept 10 bases outside the gene matches. The CDR3 has 16 amino acids. CDR1 and CDR2 (germline): SGHRS, YFSETQ. The CDR3 nucleotides are TGCGCCAGCAGCAACCAGGACAGGTCCCTTAACTATGGCTACACCTTC. Protein product: CASSNQDRSLNYGYTF.

This clonotype was observed a handful of times. One end of the junction fails to match germline, which may point to a read error. The chain links TRBV28 to TRBJ1-1, with D maybe TRBD1 (6 bases). Germline V CDR1 and CDR2: MDHEN, SYDVKM. The length of the CDR3 is 14 residues. In DNA form, the CDR3 reads TGTGCCAGCAGTTTCCCAGGGGTGAATACTGAAGCTTTCTTT. This translates into CASSFPGVNTEAFF.

The table lists this clonotype with many counts. An end of the junction does not agree with germline; a read error may underlie this. V is TRBV7-7 and J is TRBJ2-3, with TRBD2 matching over 10 bases. The CDR3 loop spans 13 amino acids. Germline assignment: CDR1 SSHAT and CDR2 FNYEAQ (reference sequence). CDR3 residues: CASSLQRGGTQYF. As DNA, the CDR3 is TGTGCTAGCAGCTTACAGCGGGGGGGTACGCAGTATTTT.

This clonotype rates as medium-sized. The rearrangement joins TRBV20-1 to TRBJ2-1, with 10 bases lining up with TRBD2. Germline V gives CDR1 DFQATT, CDR2 SNEGSKA (reference sequence). This CDR3 is built from 14 residues. Losses at the gene ends were 6 bases for V and 5 bases for J; bases not matched to a gene: 7. Here the CDR3 reads CSAPGLAVNNEQFF. The CDR3, as DNA: TGCAGTGCACCCGGACTAGCGGTAAACAATGAGCAGTTCTTC.

About this clonotype: Without the conserved terminal phenylalanine or tryptophan, this CDR3 likely stems from a read error. The chain joins TRBV12-5 to TRBJ2-3; TRBD2 is a possible D gene (6 bases). The V gene's germline CDR1 is LGHNT and CDR2 FRNRAP. V lost 4 bases and J lost 3, with 8 bases in between. This CDR3 has 13 residues. Here the CDR3 DNA reads TGTGCTAGTGGTTGGCGGGGTACAGATACGCAGTATAAT. Residues: CASGWRGTDTQYN.

This sequence joins TRBV18 and TRBJ2-2; 8 positions match TRBD2. Germline loops: CDR1 KGHSH, CDR2 LQKENI. The ends lost 6 bases at V and 2 bases at J; junction bases unmatched: 8. The CDR3 is made up of 16 amino acids. Here the CDR3 DNA reads TGTGCCAGCTCCTCCGATAGCGGGACCAACACCGGGGAGCTGTTTTTT. Encoded protein: CASSSDSGTNTGELFF.

This clonotype was observed a few times. The V and J genes are TRBV19 and TRBJ2-7; D is ambiguous. CDR3 size: 14 residues. Germline lookup yields CDR1 LNHDA and CDR2 SQIVND (reference sequence). Trimming pared 6 bases from V and 0 bases from J, leaving 12 bases between. The CDR3 DNA follows: TGTGCCAGTAGCCTGACCGTCTCCTCCTACGAGCAGTACTTC. Amino acid sequence: CASSLTVSSYEQYF.

This clonotype has ten or more counts. The CDR3 DNA is TGTGCCAGCAGTTACCTCCGGGGACAGCTTAATTCACCCCTCCACTTT. Its protein is CASSYLRGQLNSPLHF. The genes are TRBV6-5 and TRBJ1-6; 7 bases are a match to TRBD1. Germline loops: CDR1 MNHEY, CDR2 SVGAGI. This CDR3 has 16 amino acids. Trimming took 2 bases from V and 6 from J; bases not matched to a gene: 7.

This clonotype was seen repeatedly, ten times or more. The gene calls are TRBV20-1 and TRBJ1-6, with D unresolved. Germline V CDR1 and CDR2: DFQATT, SNEGSKA (reference sequence). Trimming stripped 5 bases from V and 0 bases from J, with 17 bases between. CDR3 size: 17 residues. CDR3 in amino acids: CSARRQQGSSYNSPLHF. Here the CDR3 DNA reads TGCAGTGCTCGTCGACAACAAGGAAGCTCCTATAATTCACCCCTCCACTTT.

This clonotype was detected a few times. With a much larger clone just one base away, this may be a read error. This sequence joins TRBV14 and TRBJ1-2, with D possibly being TRBD1 (5 bases). CDR1 is SGHDN and CDR2 is FVKESK in the germline V gene. Trimming left V 1 base short and J 6 bases short, with 12 bases between. CDR3 length: 14 amino acids. The CDR3 loop reads CASSQVKRDHGYTF. In DNA, the CDR3 is TGTGCCAGCAGCCAAGTCAAAAGGGACCATGGCTACACCTTC.

This clonotype came up many times. This chain connects TRBV12-3 or TRBV12-4 to TRBJ2-3, with TRBD2 matching over 13 bases. V lost 4 bases and J lost 1; bases outside the gene matches: 5. The CDR3 runs to 17 residues. The CDR3 region has the DNA TGTGCCAGCAGTTCCACACTAGCGGGGGGGGGCACAGATACGCAGTATTTT. It specifies CASSSTLAGGGTDTQYF.

In its sample, this clonotype was seen many times. The CDR3 region is CAISADRGFGYTF. DNA of the CDR3: TGTGCCATCAGCGCGGACAGGGGCTTTGGCTACACCTTC. V gene TRBV10-3 combines with J gene TRBJ1-2; TRBD1 agrees at 9 bases. Looked up from germline, CDR1 is ENHRY and CDR2 is SYGVKD. CDR3 length: 13 amino acids. J gave up 7 bases and V 6 bases, and 6 bases lay outside the gene matches.

This clonotype has ten or more counts. The chain carries TRBV4-1 and TRBJ2-5; D perhaps matches TRBD1 (6 bases). Germline V CDR1 and CDR2: MGHRA, YSYEKL. Trimming shortened V by 4 bases and J by 0 bases, and 9 bases separated the two germline ends. There are 14 residues in the CDR3. CDR3 sequence: CASSRTEYQETQYF. CDR3 DNA sequence: TGCGCCAGCAGCCGGACAGAGTACCAAGAGACCCAGTACTTC.

This clonotype has ten or more counts. This chain uses TRBV5-1 with TRBJ2-5; the D is unclear. The CDR3 covers 13 residues. Germline V gives CDR1 SGHRS, CDR2 YFSETQ. V lost 2 bases, J lost 5 bases, and 10 bases lay in between. The CDR3 bases are TGCGCCAGCAGCTTACGGGTTCTGGAGACCCAGTACTTC. It codes for CASSLRVLETQYF.

This clonotype came up many times. This chain connects TRBV20-1 to TRBJ1-1; D uncertain. CDR1 and CDR2 from the germline V gene are DFQATT and SNEGSKA (reference sequence). The ends were cut back, 4 bases at V and 1 base at J, with 10 bases in the middle. The CDR3 spans 13 residues. DNA for the CDR3: TGCAGTGCTACCCGGCAGGCGAACACTGAAGCTTTCTTT. Translated: CSATRQANTEAFF.

In its sample, this clonotype was seen many times. This sequence joins TRBV5-1 and TRBJ2-7, with 7 positions matching TRBD1. The CDR3 spans 16 residues. V gave up 0 bases and J gave up 4 bases; unmatched junction bases: 10. Germline CDR1 is SGHRS and CDR2 is YFSETQ. CDR3: CASSLGLLETGYEQYF. In DNA form, the CDR3 reads TGCGCCAGCAGCTTGGGTTTGCTGGAGACAGGGTACGAGCAGTACTTC.

Concerning this clonotype itself: The junction departs from the called germline gene at one end, perhaps through a read error. The V gene is TRBV20-1, the J gene TRBJ1-2, with D unresolved. The length of the CDR3 is 14 residues. The germline V gene has CDR1 DFQATT and CDR2 SNEGSKA (reference sequence). This chain's CDR3 is CRARDGSSYYGYTF. The CDR3 nucleotides are TGCCGTGCTAGAGACGGCAGCAGCTACTATGGCTACACCTTC.

This clonotype was found many times. In DNA, the CDR3 is TGTGCCAGCAGTACCGGGGGTTCCTACAATGAGCAGTTCTTC. Its protein is CASSTGGSYNEQFF. The rearrangement joins TRBV2 to TRBJ2-1; a weak D match, TRBD2 (6 bases). The CDR3 has 14 residues. V dropped 5 bases and J dropped 1 base, with 9 bases sitting between them. CDR1 is SNHLY, CDR2 FYNNEI, per germline.

This clonotype has a count of ten or more. The rearrangement uses TRBV5-1 and TRBJ1-2; D gene unclear. V lost 4 bases and J lost 7, with 20 bases in between. The germline gives CDR1 SGHRS, CDR2 YFSETQ. CDR3 length: 15 residues. CDR3 DNA sequence: TGCGCCAGCAGCCGTCACCCGGGAGACGTCGGTGGCTACACCTTC. Its protein is CASSRHPGDVGGYTF.

This clonotype was picked up many times. V is TRBV12-3 or TRBV12-4 and J is TRBJ2-5; D is tentatively TRBD1 or TRBD2 (5 bases each). The germline V and J ends were trimmed by 3 bases and 2 bases, with 10 bases remaining between them. The CDR3 is made up of 14 amino acids. The CDR3: CASSFLGEQETQYF. The CDR3 nucleotides read TGTGCCAGCAGTTTTTTGGGGGAACAAGAGACCCAGTACTTC.

This clonotype was seen at least ten times. This chain connects TRBV3-1 to TRBJ1-5, with D unclear. The CDR3 extends over 15 amino acids. Germline V lookup: CDR1 LGHDT, CDR2 YNNKEL (reference sequence). V lost 1 base, J lost 6 bases, and 13 bases lay in between. CDR3 nucleotide sequence: TGTGCCAGCAGCCAAGGGGTCTCTGGGTCTCAGCCCCAGCATTTT. Translating it yields CASSQGVSGSQPQHF.

This clonotype came up many times. The chain's CDR3 is CASSSGQGKETQYF. The CDR3 DNA follows: TGCGCCAGCAGCTCAGGACAGGGGAAAGAGACCCAGTACTTC. The chain has TRBV5-1 and TRBJ2-5; the match to TRBD1 covers 9 bases. V trimming: 3 bases; J trimming: 3 bases; junction bases outside the gene matches: 3. Germline V gene lookup returns CDR1 SGHRS and CDR2 YFSETQ. This CDR3 has 14 amino acids.

This clonotype was recorded at least ten times. The rearrangement uses TRBV6-5 and TRBJ1-5; 8 bases agree with TRBD1. CDR3 size: 13 residues. CDR1 and CDR2 (germline): MNHEY, SVGAGI. The V and J ends lost 5 bases and 7 bases, in that order; junction bases with no gene match: 4. The CDR3 loop is CASSTRQGQPQHF. The CDR3 DNA sequence: TGTGCCAGCAGTACCAGACAGGGGCAGCCCCAGCATTTT.

This clonotype was found many times. The chain joins TRBV7-8 to TRBJ2-5; possible D gene TRBD1, 6 bases. Germline CDR1 and CDR2: SGHVS and FQNEAQ. V was shortened by 2 bases and J by 2 bases, with 12 bases between the two germline ends. The CDR3 is made up of 15 amino acids. DNA of the CDR3: TGTGCCAGCAGCTTACGTACAGGGTCACAAGAGACCCAGTACTTC. This codes for CASSLRTGSQETQYF. The full variable domain, in which reference TRBV7-8 and TRBJ2-5 provide the parts outside the CDR3, is GAGVSQSPRYKVAKRGQDVALRCDPISGHVSLFWYQQALGQGPEFLTYFQNEAQLDKSGLPSDRFFAERPEGSVSTLKIQRTQQEDSAVYLCASSLRTGSQETQYFGPGTRLLVL.

This clonotype was counted at least ten times. The rearrangement uses TRBV4-2 and TRBJ2-7; D possibly uses TRBD1 or TRBD2 (5 bases each). Looked up from germline, CDR1 is LGHNA and CDR2 is YNFKEQ. The ends were cut back, 3 bases at V and 0 bases at J, with 12 bases in the middle. The CDR3 totals 15 residues. CDR3 loop: CASSQGAGTSYEQYF. The CDR3 DNA follows: TGTGCCAGCAGCCAGGGAGCAGGGACCTCCTACGAGCAGTACTTC.

This clonotype was seen at least ten times. V gene TRBV9 combines with J gene TRBJ2-5, with unresolved D. The CDR3 sequence is 14 residues long. Germline CDR1 is SGDLS and CDR2 is YYNGEE. V lost 3 bases, J lost 1 base, and 10 bases lay in between. In DNA, the CDR3 is TGTGCCAGCAGCGCGAAGCCGACCCAAGAGACCCAGTACTTC. Protein sequence: CASSAKPTQETQYF.